This TCR beta chain is drawn from a study of cytotoxic CD8 clonotypes in ibrutinib-treated CLL. Notes on the study in general: Timing of sampling differed between sustained-remission and progressing patients. Once treatment began, public clonotypes, which were uncommon, contracted or stayed stable.

Only in-frame clones appear in the TCRdb table, and some are missing; sequencing was by immunoSEQ multiplex PCR. Among about 300,000 clones listed, 67% were seen once. Germline CDR1 and CDR2: SQVTM and ANQGSEA. This CDR3 contains 16 residues. The V gene lost 3 bases and the J gene lost 5 bases, with 20 bases spanning the gap. Regarding this clone: Its antigen remains unidentified.

The clonotype comes from a human donor with chronic lymphocytic leukemia. Specimen: PBMCs, collected after 36 months of ibrutinib treatment. V usage is TRBV29-1 and J usage is TRBJ2-1, with D tentatively TRBD2 (6 bases). This CDR3 reads CSVEIWAASEHNEQFF. The CDR3 nucleotides read TGCAGCGTTGAGATCTGGGCGGCTAGCGAGCACAATGAGCAGTTCTTC.